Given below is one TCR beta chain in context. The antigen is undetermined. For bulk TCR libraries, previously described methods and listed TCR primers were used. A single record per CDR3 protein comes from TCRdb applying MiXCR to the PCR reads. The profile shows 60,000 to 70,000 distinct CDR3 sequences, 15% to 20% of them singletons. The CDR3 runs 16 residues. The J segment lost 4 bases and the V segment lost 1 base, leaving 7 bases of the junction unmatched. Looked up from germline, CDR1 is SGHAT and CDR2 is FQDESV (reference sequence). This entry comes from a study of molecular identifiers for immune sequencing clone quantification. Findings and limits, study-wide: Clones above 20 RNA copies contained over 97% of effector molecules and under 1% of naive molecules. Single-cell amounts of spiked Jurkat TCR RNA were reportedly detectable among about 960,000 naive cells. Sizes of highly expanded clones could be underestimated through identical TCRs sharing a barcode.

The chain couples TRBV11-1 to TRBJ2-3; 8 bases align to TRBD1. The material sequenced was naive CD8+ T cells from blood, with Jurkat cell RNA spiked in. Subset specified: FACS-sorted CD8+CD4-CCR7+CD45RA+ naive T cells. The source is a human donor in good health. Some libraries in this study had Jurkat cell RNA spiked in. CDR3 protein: CASSLVVTGEADTQYF. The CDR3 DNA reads TGTGCCAGCAGCTTAGTAGTGACAGGGGAAGCAGATACGCAGTATTTT.